This is a list of T cell receptor beta chains from one sample in a study of cytomegalovirus exposure and HLA in healthy donors. The data were produced by immunoSEQ multiplex PCR, yet TCRdb's version contains in-frame clones alone and is incomplete. This table holds more than 150,000 clones, more than 85% found once. The sample taken for sequencing was PBMCs. The receptors stem from a girl under three years old in good health and CMV-seronegative. CDR3s include the opening cysteine and the closing phenylalanine or tryptophan. The order of the fields is CDR3 protein, CDR3 DNA, clone size, V gene, D gene, J gene. A D gene is named only where the DNA matches it firmly. The listing skips clone size in some rows; elsewhere it reads once, few, many or a size class.

CDR3aa: CASSWDRRQETQYF
CDR3nt: TGTGCCAGCAGCTGGGACAGAAGACAAGAGACCCAGTACTTC
abundance: few
v_gene: TRBV5-4
d_gene: TRBD1
j_gene: TRBJ2-5

CDR3aa: CASSQSMFKGATYEQYF
CDR3nt: TGCGCCAGCAGTCAATCGATGTTTAAGGGGGCCACCTACGAGCAGTACTTC
abundance: once
v_gene: TRBV23-1
d_gene: TRBD1
j_gene: TRBJ2-7

CDR3aa: CASSLGQGATDTQYF
CDR3nt: TGTGCCAGCAGCTTGGGACAGGGGGCTACAGATACGCAGTATTTT
abundance: NA
v_gene: TRBV13
d_gene: TRBD1
j_gene: TRBJ2-3

CDR3aa: CASSLVWTGEETQYF
CDR3nt: TGTGCCAGCAGCTTAGTCTGGACAGGAGAAGAGACCCAGTACTTC
abundance: NA
v_gene: TRBV7-9
d_gene: TRBD1
j_gene: TRBJ2-5

CDR3aa: CASSRTDPYEAFF
CDR3nt: TGTGCCAGCAGCAGGACAGACCCCTATGAAGCTTTCTTT
abundance: NA
v_gene: TRBV2
d_gene: NA
j_gene: TRBJ1-1

CDR3aa: CASSQDQRTSAEQYF
CDR3nt: TGCGCCAGCAGCCAAGATCAAAGGACTAGTGCCGAGCAGTACTTC
abundance: NA
v_gene: TRBV4-1
d_gene: TRBD2
j_gene: TRBJ2-7

CDR3aa: CASSHDPGQGGGTDTQYF
CDR3nt: TGTGCCAGCAGCCACGACCCGGGACAGGGAGGGGGCACAGATACGCAGTATTTT
abundance: NA
v_gene: TRBV4-2
d_gene: TRBD1
j_gene: TRBJ2-3

CDR3aa: CASSLGRGLMYEQYF
CDR3nt: TGTGCCAGCAGCTTAGGGCGGGGGCTAATGTACGAGCAGTACTTC
abundance: NA
v_gene: TRBV11-1
d_gene: NA
j_gene: TRBJ2-7

CDR3aa: CASRLTTEAFF
CDR3nt: TGTGCCAGCAGATTAACAACTGAAGCTTTCTTT
abundance: NA
v_gene: TRBV6-1
d_gene: NA
j_gene: TRBJ1-1

CDR3aa: CASARDSYEQYF
CDR3nt: TGTGCCAGCGCCAGGGATTCCTACGAGCAGTACTTC
abundance: NA
v_gene: TRBV6-1
d_gene: NA
j_gene: TRBJ2-7

CDR3aa: CASSQEVHLAGAGYEQYF
CDR3nt: TGCGCCAGCAGCCAAGAAGTTCACTTGGCGGGAGCTGGTTACGAGCAGTACTTC
abundance: NA
v_gene: TRBV4-1
d_gene: TRBD2
j_gene: TRBJ2-7

CDR3aa: CASSLGGTGGGYTF
CDR3nt: TGTGCCAGCAGCTTAGGGGGGACAGGGGGCGGCTACACCTTC
abundance: NA
v_gene: TRBV7-2
d_gene: TRBD1
j_gene: TRBJ1-2

CDR3aa: CASSVESSVSYNEQFF
CDR3nt: TGTGCCAGCAGCGTAGAGAGTAGCGTCTCCTACAATGAGCAGTTCTTC
abundance: NA
v_gene: TRBV9
d_gene: NA
j_gene: TRBJ2-1

CDR3aa: CASSFYRGRNPRDEQYF
CDR3nt: TGCGCCAGCAGCTTCTACAGGGGGCGAAATCCTCGGGACGAGCAGTACTTC
abundance: NA
v_gene: TRBV5-1
d_gene: TRBD1
j_gene: TRBJ2-7

CDR3aa: CASSFGSGDPNTDTQYF
CDR3nt: TGTGCCAGCAGCTTTGGTAGCGGGGATCCCAACACAGATACGCAGTATTTT
abundance: NA
v_gene: TRBV5-6
d_gene: TRBD2
j_gene: TRBJ2-3

CDR3aa: CASAGRGNQPQHF
CDR3nt: TGTGCTTCAGCCGGCCGGGGCAATCAGCCCCAGCATTTT
abundance: NA
v_gene: TRBV27
d_gene: NA
j_gene: TRBJ1-5

CDR3aa: CAISEDRDQETQYF
CDR3nt: TGTGCCATCAGTGAGGACCGGGACCAAGAGACCCAGTACTTC
abundance: NA
v_gene: TRBV10-3
d_gene: NA
j_gene: TRBJ2-5

CDR3aa: CAISIGTVNTEAFF
CDR3nt: TGTGCCATCAGTATCGGGACAGTCAACACTGAAGCTTTCTTT
abundance: NA
v_gene: TRBV10-3
d_gene: TRBD1
j_gene: TRBJ1-1

CDR3aa: CASSPGGAGRPYEQYF
CDR3nt: TGTGCCAGCAGCCCCGGGGGGGCGGGGAGGCCCTACGAGCAGTACTTC
abundance: NA
v_gene: TRBV9
d_gene: TRBD2
j_gene: TRBJ2-7

CDR3aa: CASSVTGGPWRDTQYF
CDR3nt: TGTGCCAGCAGCGTAACGGGGGGGCCCTGGAGAGATACGCAGTATTTT
abundance: NA
v_gene: TRBV9
d_gene: TRBD2
j_gene: TRBJ2-3

CDR3aa: CASSQDETSGNEQFF
CDR3nt: TGTGCCAGCAGCCAAGACGAAACTAGCGGGAATGAGCAGTTCTTC
abundance: NA
v_gene: TRBV4-2
d_gene: TRBD2
j_gene: TRBJ2-1

CDR3aa: CASSISATGVPDEQYF
CDR3nt: TGTGCCAGTAGTATATCGGCGACAGGGGTCCCAGACGAGCAGTACTTC
abundance: NA
v_gene: TRBV19
d_gene: TRBD1
j_gene: TRBJ2-7

CDR3aa: CASSQDTTSGRRGDEQFF
CDR3nt: TGCGCCAGCAGCCAAGATACTACTAGCGGGAGGCGGGGGGATGAGCAGTTCTTC
abundance: NA
v_gene: TRBV4-1
d_gene: TRBD2
j_gene: TRBJ2-1

CDR3aa: CASSYRGWVVGWRNQPQHF
CDR3nt: TGTGCCAGCAGTTACAGGGGTTGGGTGGTTGGGTGGAGGAATCAGCCCCAGCATTTT
abundance: NA
v_gene: TRBV28
d_gene: TRBD1
j_gene: TRBJ1-5